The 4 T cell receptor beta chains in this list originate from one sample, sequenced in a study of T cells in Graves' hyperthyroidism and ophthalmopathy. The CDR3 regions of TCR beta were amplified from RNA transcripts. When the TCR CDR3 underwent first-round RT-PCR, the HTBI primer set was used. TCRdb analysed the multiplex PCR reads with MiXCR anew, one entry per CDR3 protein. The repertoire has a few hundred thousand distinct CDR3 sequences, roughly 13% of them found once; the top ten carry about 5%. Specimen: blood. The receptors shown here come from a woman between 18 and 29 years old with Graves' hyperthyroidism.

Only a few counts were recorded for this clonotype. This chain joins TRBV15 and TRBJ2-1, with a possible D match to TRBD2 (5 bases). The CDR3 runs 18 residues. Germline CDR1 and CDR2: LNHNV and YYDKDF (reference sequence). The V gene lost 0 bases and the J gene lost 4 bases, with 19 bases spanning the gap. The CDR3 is CATSRDGLGYGSYNEQFF. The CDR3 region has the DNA TGTGCCACCAGCAGAGATGGACTCGGATACGGTTCTTACAATGAGCAGTTCTTC. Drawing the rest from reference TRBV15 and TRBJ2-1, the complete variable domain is DAMVIQNPRYQVTQFGKPVTLSCSQTLNHNVMYWYQQKSSQAPKLLFHYYDKDFNNEADTPDNFQSRRPNTSFCFLDIRSPGLGDTAMYLCATSRDGLGYGSYNEQFFGPGTRLTVL.

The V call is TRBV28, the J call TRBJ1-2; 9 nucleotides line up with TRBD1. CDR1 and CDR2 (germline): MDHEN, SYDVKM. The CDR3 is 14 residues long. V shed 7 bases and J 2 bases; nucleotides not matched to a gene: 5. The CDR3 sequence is CASTYGQGNYGYTF. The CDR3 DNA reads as TGTGCCAGCACCTATGGACAGGGGAACTATGGCTACACCTTC.

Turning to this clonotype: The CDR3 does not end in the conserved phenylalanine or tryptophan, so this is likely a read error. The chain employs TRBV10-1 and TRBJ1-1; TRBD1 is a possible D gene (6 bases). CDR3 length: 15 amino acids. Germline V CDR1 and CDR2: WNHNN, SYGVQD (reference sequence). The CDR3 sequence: CASSTHLTGNTEAFL. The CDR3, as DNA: TGTGCCAGCAGTACGCACCTGACAGGGAACACTGAAGCTTTCCTT.

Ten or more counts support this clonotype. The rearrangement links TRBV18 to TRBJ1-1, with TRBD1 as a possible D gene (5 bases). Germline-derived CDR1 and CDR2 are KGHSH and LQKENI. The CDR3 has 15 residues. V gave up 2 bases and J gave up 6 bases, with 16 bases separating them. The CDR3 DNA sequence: TGTGCCAGCTCACCATCGGACACGTCGCGGCCTGAAGCTTTCTTT. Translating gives CASSPSDTSRPEAFF.